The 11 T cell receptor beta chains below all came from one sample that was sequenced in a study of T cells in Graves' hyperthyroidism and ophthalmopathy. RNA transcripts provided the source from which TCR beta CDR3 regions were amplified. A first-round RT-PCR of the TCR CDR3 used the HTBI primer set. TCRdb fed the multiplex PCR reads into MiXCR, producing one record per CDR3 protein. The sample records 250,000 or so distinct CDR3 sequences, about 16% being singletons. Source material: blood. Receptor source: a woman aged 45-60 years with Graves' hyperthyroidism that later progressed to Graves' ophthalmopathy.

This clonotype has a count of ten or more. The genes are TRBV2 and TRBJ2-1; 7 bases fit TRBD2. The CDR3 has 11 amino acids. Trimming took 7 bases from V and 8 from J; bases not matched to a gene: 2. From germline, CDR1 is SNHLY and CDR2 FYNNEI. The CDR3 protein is CASITSDEQFF. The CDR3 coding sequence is TGTGCCAGCATAACTAGCGATGAGCAGTTCTTC.

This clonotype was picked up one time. In DNA, the CDR3 is TGTGCCAGCAGAACGCCGGGACTAGCGGGAGGGACATACGAGCAGTACTTC. It is translated as CASRTPGLAGGTYEQYF. This chain joins TRBV28 and TRBJ2-7, with 16 bases matching TRBD2. J was trimmed by 4 bases and V by 6 bases; bases with no gene match: 9. The CDR3 has 17 amino acids. Germline V gives CDR1 MDHEN, CDR2 SYDVKM.

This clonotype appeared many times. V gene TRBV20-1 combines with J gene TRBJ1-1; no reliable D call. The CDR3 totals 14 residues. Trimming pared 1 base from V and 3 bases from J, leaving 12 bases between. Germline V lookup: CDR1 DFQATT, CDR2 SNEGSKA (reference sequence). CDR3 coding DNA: TGCAGTGCTAGAGGCCATCATAGTGACACTGAAGCTTTCTTT. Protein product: CSARGHHSDTEAFF.

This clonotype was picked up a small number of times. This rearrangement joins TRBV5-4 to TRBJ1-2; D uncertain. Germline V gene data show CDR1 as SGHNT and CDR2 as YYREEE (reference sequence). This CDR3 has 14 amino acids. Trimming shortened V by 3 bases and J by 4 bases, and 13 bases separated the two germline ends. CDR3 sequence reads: CASSSGLGSYGYTF. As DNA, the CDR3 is TGTGCCAGCAGCTCCGGGCTCGGTAGCTATGGCTACACCTTC.

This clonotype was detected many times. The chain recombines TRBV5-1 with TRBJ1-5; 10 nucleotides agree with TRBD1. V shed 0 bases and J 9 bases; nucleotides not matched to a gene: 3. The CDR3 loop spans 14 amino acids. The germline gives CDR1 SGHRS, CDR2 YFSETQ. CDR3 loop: CASSLGGQGTPQHF. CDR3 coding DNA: TGCGCCAGCAGCTTGGGGGGACAGGGGACGCCCCAGCATTTT.

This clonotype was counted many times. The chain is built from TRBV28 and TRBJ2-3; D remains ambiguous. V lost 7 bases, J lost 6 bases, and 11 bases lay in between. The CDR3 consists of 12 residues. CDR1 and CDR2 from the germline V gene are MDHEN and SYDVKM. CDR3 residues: CASTSSFDTQYF. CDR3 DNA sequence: TGTGCCAGCACCTCGTCCTTTGATACGCAGTATTTT.

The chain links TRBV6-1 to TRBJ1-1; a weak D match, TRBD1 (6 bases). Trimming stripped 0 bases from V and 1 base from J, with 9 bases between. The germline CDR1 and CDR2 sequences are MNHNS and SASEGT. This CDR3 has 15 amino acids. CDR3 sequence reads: CASSEAKGGNTEAFF. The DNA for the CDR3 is TGTGCCAGCAGTGAAGCCAAGGGGGGGAACACTGAAGCTTTCTTT.

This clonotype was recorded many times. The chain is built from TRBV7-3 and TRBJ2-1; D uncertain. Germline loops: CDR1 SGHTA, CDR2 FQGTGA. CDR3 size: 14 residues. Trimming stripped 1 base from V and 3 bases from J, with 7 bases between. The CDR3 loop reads CASSLSELYNEQFF. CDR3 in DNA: TGTGCCAGCAGCTTAAGTGAACTCTACAATGAGCAGTTCTTC.

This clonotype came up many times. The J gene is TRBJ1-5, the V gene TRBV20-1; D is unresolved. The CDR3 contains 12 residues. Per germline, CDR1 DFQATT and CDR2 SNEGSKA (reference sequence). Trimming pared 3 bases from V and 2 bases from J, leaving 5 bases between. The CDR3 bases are TGCAGTGCTAGGCGGGGCAATCAGCCCCAGCATTTT. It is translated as CSARRGNQPQHF.

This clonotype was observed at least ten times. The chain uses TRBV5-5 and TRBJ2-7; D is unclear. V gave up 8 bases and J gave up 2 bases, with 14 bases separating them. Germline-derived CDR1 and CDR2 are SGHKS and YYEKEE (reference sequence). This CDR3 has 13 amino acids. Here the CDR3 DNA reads TGTGCCAGTCGCCGGGTTTCTACCTACGAGCAGTACTTC. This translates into CASRRVSTYEQYF. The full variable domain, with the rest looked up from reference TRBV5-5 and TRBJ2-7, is DAGVTQSPTHLIKTRGQQVTLRCSPISGHKSVSWYQQVLGQGPQFIFQYYEKEERGRGNFPDRFSARQFPNYSSELNVNALLLGDSALYLCASRRVSTYEQYFGPGTRLTVT.

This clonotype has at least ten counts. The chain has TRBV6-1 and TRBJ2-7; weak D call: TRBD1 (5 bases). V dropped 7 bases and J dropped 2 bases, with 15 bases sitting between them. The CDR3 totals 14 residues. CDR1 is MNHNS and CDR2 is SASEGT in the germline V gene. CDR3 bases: TGTGCCAGCACTCGGACACCGACCCCCTACGAGCAGTACTTC. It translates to CASTRTPTPYEQYF.